This note documents a single TCR beta chain sequence. Its target is unknown. Mismatch with germline at one junction end may stem from a read error. The CDR3 has 13 amino acids. Germline-derived CDR1 and CDR2 are SNHLY and FYNNEI. Data came from immunoSEQ multiplex PCR; TCRdb stores just in-frame clones and leaves some out. Of over 25,000 clones detected, roughly 78% appear once; the ten largest clones hold roughly an eighth. The data were taken from a study of early stage breast cancer tumors. General observations from the study: Commonly generated sequences made up most enriched TCRB sequences shared between patients. Tumors had approximately 2.7-fold higher T cell density and higher clonality than adjacent normal breast tissue.

This clonotype was sampled from a person between 55 and 69 years old with breast cancer. Sequencing was performed on blood. The gene calls are TRBV2 and TRBJ2-7; 12 bases agree with TRBD2. The CDR3 bases are TGTGCCAGCAGTGAATCCGAACTAGCGGGAGGACCCTTC. It translates to CASSESELAGGPF.